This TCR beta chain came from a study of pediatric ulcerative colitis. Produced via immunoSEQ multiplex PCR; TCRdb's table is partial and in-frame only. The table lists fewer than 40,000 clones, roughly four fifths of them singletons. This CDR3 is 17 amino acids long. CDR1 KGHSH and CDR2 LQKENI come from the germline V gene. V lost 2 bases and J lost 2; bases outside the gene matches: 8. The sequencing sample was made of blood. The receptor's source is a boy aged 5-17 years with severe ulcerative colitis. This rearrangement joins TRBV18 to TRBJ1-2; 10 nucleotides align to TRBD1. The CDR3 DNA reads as TGTGCCAGCTCACCATCGAGAGAGGGACAGGGGAACTATGGCTACACCTTC. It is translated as CASSPSREGQGNYGYTF. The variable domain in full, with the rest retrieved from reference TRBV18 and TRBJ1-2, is NAGVMQNPRHLVRRRGQEARLRCSPMKGHSHVYWYRQLPEEGLKFMVYLQKENIIDESGMPKERFSAEFPKEGPSILRIQQVVRGDSAAYFCASSPSREGQGNYGYTFGSGTRLTVV.